This T cell receptor (beta chain) originates from a study of shared clonotypes between healthy human individuals. Study-level results: Memory subsets had estimated richness that was generally smaller than that of naive subsets. All-four-donor shared clonotypes had higher generation probabilities than non-shared clonotypes did.

Original data processing: Filtering was not the same, since immunoSEQ gave junction-only sequences without quality scores. The table came from immunoSEQ multiplex PCR; TCRdb's copy has only in-frame clones and leaves some out. V and J calls and clone size are given by that table; D and trimming were obtained from the DNA. Of fewer than 1 million clones detected, approximately 96% appear once; the ten largest clones hold about 0.25%. CD8 cells classed as naive were CD45RO-negative and positively selected for CCR7, excluding terminally differentiated effector memory CD45RA+ cells. The germline gives CDR1 MNHEY, CDR2 SMNVEV (reference sequence). J was trimmed by 7 bases and V by 3 bases; bases with no gene match: 6. The CDR3 runs 13 residues. Comment on this clone: The antigen remains unidentified. Other DNA sequences in the same sample also yield this CDR3.

The V call is TRBV27, the J call TRBJ2-7; 7 bases line up with TRBD2. Sequencing input: naive CD8+ T cells sorted from blood. This TCR was sampled from a man in his thirties or forties in good health. CDR3 region: CASSLGGSREQYF. Written as DNA, the CDR3 is TGTGCCAGCAGTTTGGGCGGGAGCAGGGAGCAGTACTTC.